This entry lists 9 T cell receptor beta chains sequenced from one sample in a study of shared clonotypes between healthy human individuals. Data came from immunoSEQ multiplex PCR; TCRdb stores just in-frame clones and leaves some out. The table has 400,000 to 500,000 clones, approximately 80% seen once; the top ten hold 10% to 15%. The source material was PBMCs. The receptors originated from a woman in her forties in good health. Some clones in this sample may be carry-over from other donors' samples.

The chain recombines TRBV6-5 with TRBJ2-5; a possible D gene is TRBD2 (5 bases). Germline V gene sequence: CDR1 MNHEY, CDR2 SVGAGI. The CDR3 is made up of 15 amino acids. V gave up 2 bases and J gave up 5 bases, with 15 bases separating them. The CDR3 region has the DNA TGTGCCAGCAGTTACATCGGAGGTGTTGTGGAGACCCAGTACTTC. It translates to CASSYIGGVVETQYF.

The J gene is TRBJ2-5, the V gene TRBV11-2, with 7 bases fitting TRBD2. After removal of 8 bases from V and 2 bases from J, the junction contained 5 bases not matched to a gene. This CDR3 is 13 amino acids long. The germline V gene encodes CDR1 SGHAT and CDR2 FQNNGV. CDR3 sequence reads: CASGRGPQETQYF. CDR3 bases: TGTGCCAGCGGGAGGGGCCCTCAAGAGACCCAGTACTTC.

The chain has TRBV6-6 and TRBJ2-7; D gene unclear. This CDR3 has 12 residues. Trimming stripped 2 bases from V and 7 bases from J, with 9 bases between. The germline gives CDR1 MNHNY, CDR2 SVGAGI (reference sequence). As DNA, the CDR3 is TGTGCCAGCAGTTACAAGAAGGTGGAGCAGTACTTC. It codes for CASSYKKVEQYF.

The rearrangement joins TRBV28 to TRBJ1-4; D gene ambiguous. CDR3 length: 13 amino acids. With 4 bases removed from V and 7 bases from J, the gap between germline ends came to 10 bases. CDR1 is MDHEN, CDR2 SYDVKM, per germline. The CDR3 sequence is CASSWAAAEKLFF. In nucleotides, the CDR3 is TGTGCCAGCAGTTGGGCGGCGGCTGAAAAACTGTTTTTT.

CDR3: CASIGRVNTGELFF. The CDR3 bases are TGTGCCAGCATAGGGCGGGTAAACACCGGGGAGCTGTTTTTT. This rearrangement joins TRBV6-5 to TRBJ2-2; D is perhaps TRBD2 (5 bases). Trimming removed 7 bases at V and 2 bases at J, with 11 bases between. The germline gives CDR1 MNHEY, CDR2 SVGAGI. CDR3 length equals 14 residues.

This clone was recorded many times. This rearrangement joins TRBV11-2 to TRBJ2-7; D is unresolved. The V and J ends lost 0 bases and 2 bases respectively, with 8 bases between them. CDR1 is SGHAT and CDR2 is FQNNGV in the germline V gene. This CDR3 is built from 14 residues. As DNA, the CDR3 is TGTGCCAGCAGCTTAGATAGGGCAGCCTACGAGCAGTACTTC. It is translated as CASSLDRAAYEQYF.

This clone was recorded many times. The chain recombines TRBV5-1 with TRBJ2-7, with 7 bases identical to TRBD2. The germline CDR1 and CDR2 sequences are SGHRS and YFSETQ. Trimming removed 4 bases from V and 0 bases from J; junction bases left unmatched: 7. The CDR3 consists of 15 residues. The CDR3 here is CASSDSSGASYEQYF. The DNA of the CDR3 is TGCGCCAGCAGCGACTCTAGCGGAGCCTCCTACGAGCAGTACTTC.

The gene calls are TRBV27 and TRBJ2-5; 9 bases map to TRBD2. Per the germline V gene, CDR1 is MNHEY and CDR2 is SMNVEV (reference sequence). Trimming removed 8 bases from V and 5 bases from J; junction bases left unmatched: 15. This CDR3 comprises 16 residues. In nucleotides, the CDR3 is TGTGCCAGCTCCATGGGCGTTGCGGGAGGGGGGGAGACCCAGTACTTC. This sequence encodes CASSMGVAGGGETQYF.

Notes on this clone: The junction shows a germline mismatch at one end, possibly a read error. The chain carries TRBV29-1 and TRBJ1-2; no definite D call. CDR1 is SQVTM and CDR2 is ANQGSEA in the germline V gene. CDR3 length equals 11 residues. CDR3 nucleotides: TGCAGCGAGTCCTCAAACTGTGGCTGCACCTTC. The encoded protein is CSESSNCGCTF.